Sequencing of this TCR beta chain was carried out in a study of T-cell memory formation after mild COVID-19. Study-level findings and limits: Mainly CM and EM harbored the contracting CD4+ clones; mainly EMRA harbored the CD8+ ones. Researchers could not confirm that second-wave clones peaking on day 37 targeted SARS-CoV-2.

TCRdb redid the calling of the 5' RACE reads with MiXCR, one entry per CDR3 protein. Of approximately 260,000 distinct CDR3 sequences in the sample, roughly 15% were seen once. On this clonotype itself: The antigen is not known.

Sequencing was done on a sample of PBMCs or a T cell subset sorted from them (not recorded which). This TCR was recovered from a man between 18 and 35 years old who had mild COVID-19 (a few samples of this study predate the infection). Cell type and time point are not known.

As DNA, the CDR3 is TGTGCCAGCAGCGGGCTCGAGGAGCAGTTCTTC. Protein: CASSGLEEQFF. The chain uses TRBV7-6 and TRBJ2-1; D gene unclear. This CDR3 region has 11 residues. V lost 5 bases and J 10 bases, leaving 9 bases between the germline ends. CDR1 is SGHVS, CDR2 FNYEAQ, per germline.